The 21 T cell receptor beta chains presented below share a single source sample, sequenced in a study of neurological immune-mediated disorders. TCRdb re-called the 5' RACE reads through MiXCR, storing one row per CDR3 protein. Of 65,000 to 90,000 distinct CDR3 sequences listed, under 13% are singletons. Sample: PBMCs. The receptors derive from a man aged 35 to 55 in good health.

This clonotype was detected a few times. The rearrangement uses TRBV6-6 and TRBJ1-5; D ambiguous. Trimming removed 7 bases at V and 7 bases at J, with 5 bases between. Germline CDR1 reads MNHNY; CDR2 reads SVGAGI (reference sequence). The CDR3 spans 10 residues. DNA for the CDR3: TGTGCCAGCAACCGGCAGCCCCAGCATTTT. Translated: CASNRQPQHF.

This clonotype was counted ten times or more. The rearrangement uses TRBV5-1 and TRBJ1-4, with D perhaps matching TRBD1 (5 bases). The CDR3 runs 15 residues. The germline V and J ends were trimmed by 1 base and 6 bases, with 13 bases remaining between them. Germline loops: CDR1 SGHRS, CDR2 YFSETQ. CDR3 DNA sequence: TGCGCCAGCAGCTTGTGGGTGGGGACGGATGAAAAACTGTTTTTT. It yields the protein CASSLWVGTDEKLFF.

This clonotype was detected only a few times. CDR3 sequence reads: CSAIPGRLAADTQYF. The CDR3 nucleotides are TGCAGTGCTATCCCCGGGAGGCTAGCGGCAGATACGCAGTATTTT. This rearrangement joins TRBV20-1 to TRBJ2-3; 7 bases line up with TRBD2. The CDR3 totals 15 residues. Trimming removed 4 bases from V and 4 bases from J; junction bases left unmatched: 11. The V gene's germline CDR1 is DFQATT and CDR2 SNEGSKA (reference sequence).

There are a few counts of this clonotype. The chain uses TRBV30 and TRBJ2-3; unclear D gene. Germline lookup yields CDR1 GTSNPN and CDR2 SVGIG (reference sequence). This CDR3 is built from 13 residues. Deletions cut 6 bases from V and 7 bases from J, with 17 bases between. This CDR3 reads CACLVDLHNTQYF. The CDR3 bases are TGTGCCTGTCTGGTGGACCTACACAATACGCAGTATTTT.

The chain is built from TRBV12-3 or TRBV12-4 and TRBJ1-1; D unresolved. The CDR3 spans 13 residues. Trimming cost V 7 bases and J 1 base, with 10 bases left between them. CDR3 coding DNA: TGTGCCAGCACCGCGGGTCGGAACACTGAAGCTTTCTTT. Translating it yields CASTAGRNTEAFF.

The chain joins TRBV3-1 to TRBJ1-1; 8 nucleotides align to TRBD1. CDR3 size: 14 residues. V trimming: 4 bases; J trimming: 7 bases; junction bases outside the gene matches: 8. CDR1 is LGHDT, CDR2 YNNKEL, per germline (reference sequence). The CDR3 is CASSPSPGGIEAFF. The CDR3 DNA reads TGTGCCAGCAGCCCTTCACCAGGGGGCATTGAAGCTTTCTTT.

This clonotype occurred many times. CDR3 in amino acids: CASSLDRGIRNTEAFF. CDR3 sequence (DNA): TGCGCCAGCAGCTTAGACAGGGGAATTCGGAACACTGAAGCTTTCTTT. The V and J genes are TRBV5-1 and TRBJ1-1; TRBD1 agrees at 8 bases. The CDR3 has 16 residues. Germline trimming cut 2 bases from V and 1 base from J; bases unmatched to any gene: 7. CDR1 is SGHRS and CDR2 is YFSETQ in the germline V gene.

This clonotype was picked up many times. CDR3 nucleotide sequence: TGTGCCAGCAGCCACCCCTCCTCGGGCGTCCTGACTTTC. Translating it yields CASSHPSSGVLTF. The V call is TRBV3-1, the J call TRBJ2-6; unclear D gene. The germline CDR1 and CDR2 sequences are LGHDT and YNNKEL (reference sequence). V lost 3 bases to trimming and J lost 12 bases, with 12 bases between them. This CDR3 has 13 amino acids.

Ten or more counts support this clonotype. The V and J genes are TRBV5-1 and TRBJ2-1; tentative D call: TRBD1 (6 bases). Trimming stripped 3 bases from V and 0 bases from J, with 16 bases between. CDR1 and CDR2 from the germline V gene are SGHRS and YFSETQ. The CDR3 is 17 amino acids. CDR3 nucleotide sequence: TGCGCCAGCAGCTGGGGGCTTACAGGGAGCTCCTACAATGAGCAGTTCTTC. Its protein product is CASSWGLTGSSYNEQFF. Using reference TRBV5-1 and TRBJ2-1 for the parts outside the CDR3, the full variable domain is KAGVTQTPRYLIKTRGQQVTLSCSPISGHRSVSWYQQTPGQGLQFLFEYFSETQRNKGNFPGRFSGRQFSNSRSEMNVSTLELGDSALYLCASSWGLTGSSYNEQFFGPGTRLTVL.

This clonotype was seen repeatedly, ten times or more. The chain is built from TRBV12-3 or TRBV12-4 and TRBJ2-5; TRBD2 matches at 10 bases. Germline trimming cut 5 bases from V and 0 bases from J; bases unmatched to any gene: 6. CDR3 length: 16 residues. Written as DNA, the CDR3 is TGTGCCAGCAGTGTAACTAGCGGGGCGTACCAAGAGACCCAGTACTTC. It yields the protein CASSVTSGAYQETQYF.

As regards this clonotype: Germline is not matched at one junction end, which may reflect a read error. The chain joins TRBV24-1 to TRBJ2-2, with TRBD2 identical over 15 bases. This CDR3 is 19 amino acids long. The germline gives CDR1 KGHDR, CDR2 SFDVKD. CDR3 in amino acids: CDTSDTGLAGGMNTGELFF. In DNA form, the CDR3 reads TGTGACACCAGTGACACCGGACTAGCGGGGGGGATGAACACCGGGGAGCTGTTTTTT.

This clonotype was seen repeatedly, ten times or more. The chain has TRBV28 and TRBJ1-5; D is ambiguous. The CDR3 covers 12 residues. Germline V CDR1 and CDR2: MDHEN, SYDVKM. Trimming removed 7 bases from V and 6 bases from J, with 10 bases in between. CDR3 residues: CASTMGIQPQHF. The CDR3, as DNA: TGTGCCAGCACTATGGGGATTCAGCCCCAGCATTTT.

This clonotype was detected many times. Here the CDR3 DNA reads TGCAGTGCCCTTTCAGGGGAGGATCAGCCCCAGCATTTT. Protein product: CSALSGEDQPQHF. This rearrangement joins TRBV20-1 to TRBJ1-5; D is possibly TRBD1 (6 bases). Trimming shortened V by 6 bases and J by 5 bases, and 14 bases separated the two germline ends. In germline, CDR1 is DFQATT, CDR2 SNEGSKA (reference sequence). The CDR3 extends over 13 amino acids.

With regard to this clonotype: A much bigger clone sits one base away, suggesting this may be a read error. This chain uses TRBV7-2 with TRBJ2-5, with D possibly TRBD2 on 5 matching bases. Germline V CDR1 and CDR2: SGHTA, FQGNSA. The V end lost 5 bases, the J end lost 7 bases, and 14 bases lay between the germline ends. The CDR3 is 13 amino acids. The CDR3 here is CASSPDGAGTQYF. Written as DNA, the CDR3 is TGTGCCAGCAGCCCCGATGGTGCGGGGACCCAGTACTTC.

This clonotype was observed at least ten times. The J gene is TRBJ2-5, the V gene TRBV7-2; no firm D call. Germline CDR1 and CDR2: SGHTA and FQGNSA. The CDR3 is made up of 11 amino acids. Trimming stripped 5 bases from V and 7 bases from J, with 8 bases between. The CDR3 coding sequence is TGTGCCAGCAGCGCCAGAGGGACCCAGTACTTC. Translated: CASSARGTQYF.

This clonotype was observed at least ten times. Written as DNA, the CDR3 is TGTGCCAGCAGTTTCCCAACCCAGGGAGGCACCGGGGAGCTGTTTTTT. It encodes CASSFPTQGGTGELFF. The J gene is TRBJ2-2, the V gene TRBV28, with a possible D match to TRBD2 (6 bases). Looked up from germline, CDR1 is MDHEN and CDR2 is SYDVKM. The CDR3 sequence is 16 residues long. Trimming removed 3 bases from V and 4 bases from J, with 15 bases in between.

This clonotype showed up just a few times. This chain links TRBV5-1 with TRBJ2-1; 8 bases align to TRBD2. Trimming removed 3 bases from V and 4 bases from J; junction bases left unmatched: 12. This CDR3 is 17 amino acids long. Per the germline V gene, CDR1 is SGHRS and CDR2 is YFSETQ. The CDR3 spells CASSSYLDSGDYNEQFF. The DNA for the CDR3 is TGCGCCAGCAGCTCCTATTTGGATAGCGGGGATTACAATGAGCAGTTCTTC.

This clonotype appeared many times. The CDR3 spells CASSLARGPEGYTF. The DNA of the CDR3 is TGCGCCAGCAGCTTGGCCCGAGGGCCGGAAGGCTACACCTTC. V usage is TRBV5-1 and J usage is TRBJ1-2; D is unresolved. CDR1 is SGHRS and CDR2 is YFSETQ in the germline V gene. There are 14 residues in the CDR3. Trimming removed 0 bases from V and 8 bases from J, with 14 bases in between.

Details on this clonotype: This may arise from a read error, as a much more abundant clone is one base away. This chain connects TRBV6-5 to TRBJ2-1, with D perhaps matching TRBD2 (6 bases). This CDR3 spans 15 amino acids. Germline CDR1 is MNHEY and CDR2 is SVGAGI. This CDR3 reads CVSSSGSQTGNEQFF. In nucleotides, the CDR3 is TGTGTCAGCAGTTCCGGGAGCCAAACGGGAAATGAGCAGTTCTTC.

This clonotype was recorded many times. The rearrangement links TRBV12-3 or TRBV12-4 to TRBJ1-1; the D is unclear. CDR3 size: 13 residues. V lost 4 bases, J lost 5 bases, and 11 bases lay in between. CDR3 loop: CASSYREPTEAFF. CDR3 bases: TGTGCCAGCAGTTATCGGGAACCAACTGAAGCTTTCTTT.

The V call is TRBV18, the J call TRBJ2-3; a weak D match, TRBD2 (5 bases). V was clipped by 4 bases and J by 7 bases, with 9 bases between them. Germline-derived CDR1 and CDR2 are KGHSH and LQKENI. The CDR3 is 12 residues long. The CDR3, as DNA: TGTGCCAGCTCACGCGGGTCAAATACGCAGTATTTT. Translation: CASSRGSNTQYF.